This T cell receptor beta chain comes out of a study of blood T cell repertoires in COVID-19. At the level of the study: COVID-19 samples from acute and convalescent phases originated in the United States, Italy and Spain. T cells, B-cell-depleted T cells, or PBMCs provided the cDNA or gDNA that served as material.

Here immunoSEQ multiplex PCR was the method, and the copy in TCRdb shows in-frame clones only, minus some. In the table there are 150,000 to 200,000 clones, 70% to 80% of which are singletons. V dropped 5 bases and J dropped 4 bases, with 18 bases sitting between them. Germline CDR1 reads PRHDT; CDR2 reads FYEKMQ (reference sequence). The length of the CDR3 is 16 residues. Patients from Seattle were sampled longitudinally, starting during active infection. The clonotype comes from a woman aged 55-75 years with COVID-19, enrolled during active disease. The sample comprised peripheral blood. The chain links TRBV13 to TRBJ2-1; possible D gene TRBD2, 7 bases. The CDR3 bases are TGTGCCAGCAGCACCGAGGGGGGGGCGGATTACAATGAGCAGTTCTTC. Translated, it gives CASSTEGGADYNEQFF.